A selection of T cell receptor beta chains follows, all from one sample in a study of blood T cell repertoires in COVID-19. Data came from immunoSEQ multiplex PCR; TCRdb stores just in-frame clones and leaves some out. In the table there are more than 150,000 clones, more than 85% of which are singletons. The specimen was peripheral blood. The receptor set was obtained from a man aged 50 to 59 with acute or convalescent COVID-19. Each CDR3 is given with its conserved first and last residue. Each record gives: D gene, V gene, J gene, clone size, CDR3 protein, CDR3 DNA. D genes are given only for firm matches. Clone size is shown for a subset of rows, as once, few, many or a class of expanded clone.

D: TRBD1; V: TRBV18; J: TRBJ2-1; size: .; CDR3: CASGTGIENEQFF; DNA: TGTGCCAGCGGGACAGGGATAGAAAATGAGCAGTTCTTC
D: TRBD1; V: TRBV27; J: TRBJ1-5; size: .; CDR3: CASKLGTGNSNQPQHF; DNA: TGTGCCAGCAAACTGGGGACAGGGAATAGCAATCAGCCCCAGCATTTT
D: TRBD1; V: TRBV6-2/TRBV6-3; J: TRBJ2-1; size: .; CDR3: CASSYAWGTGKFF; DNA: TGTGCCAGCAGTTACGCTTGGGGGACAGGGAAGTTCTTC
D: .; V: TRBV21-1; J: TRBJ2-1; size: .; CDR3: CASSKGLAEPPYNEQFF; DNA: TGTGCCAGCAGCAAGGGGCTCGCGGAGCCCCCCTACAATGAGCAGTTCTTC
D: TRBD1; V: TRBV27; J: TRBJ1-1; size: .; CDR3: CASSADRGNNARRSNTEAFF; DNA: TGTGCCAGCAGTGCCGACAGGGGTAATAACGCTAGGAGGTCCAACACTGAAGCTTTCTTT
D: TRBD1; V: TRBV24-1; J: TRBJ2-3; size: .; CDR3: CATSDVGQSDTQYF; DNA: TGTGCCACCAGTGATGTGGGACAGTCTGATACGCAGTATTTT
D: .; V: TRBV19; J: TRBJ2-2; size: .; CDR3: CASSIAPGGTTGELFF; DNA: TGTGCCAGTAGTATAGCCCCCGGAGGGACCACCGGGGAGCTGTTTTTT
D: TRBD1; V: TRBV19; J: TRBJ1-6; size: .; CDR3: CASSIVSQGMVSPLHF; DNA: TGTGCCAGTAGTATAGTCTCACAGGGGATGGTTTCACCCCTCCACTTT
D: TRBD2; V: TRBV6-1; J: TRBJ2-1; size: .; CDR3: CASSEARRRGGTSGRPFYNEQFF; DNA: TGTGCCAGCAGTGAAGCCAGGCGGCGCGGGGGGACTAGCGGGAGGCCTTTTTACAATGAGCAGTTCTTC
D: TRBD1; V: TRBV19; J: TRBJ2-1; size: .; CDR3: CASSSRTGSNEQFF; DNA: TGTGCCAGTAGTTCGCGGACAGGGAGCAATGAGCAGTTCTTC
D: TRBD1; V: TRBV19; J: TRBJ2-5; size: .; CDR3: CASTPDRAGETQYF; DNA: TGTGCCAGTACCCCCGACAGGGCCGGGGAGACCCAGTACTTC
D: .; V: TRBV7-9; J: TRBJ2-5; size: .; CDR3: CASSFLRETQYF; DNA: TGTGCCAGCAGCTTTCTGAGGGAGACCCAGTACTTC
D: .; V: TRBV4-1; J: TRBJ1-3; size: few; CDR3: CASSQGAPVSGNTIYF; DNA: TGCGCCAGCAGCCAAGGGGCACCGGTCTCTGGAAACACCATATATTTT
D: TRBD2; V: TRBV29-1; J: TRBJ2-7; size: .; CDR3: CSVVTGLAGPYEQYF; DNA: TGCAGCGTTGTGACTGGACTAGCGGGACCCTACGAGCAGTACTTC
D: TRBD2; V: TRBV7-9; J: TRBJ2-1; size: .; CDR3: CASSLRLAGMDEQFF; DNA: TGTGCCAGCAGCTTAAGACTAGCGGGTATGGATGAGCAGTTCTTC
D: TRBD1; V: TRBV27; J: TRBJ2-7; size: .; CDR3: CASSILGTGTMQYF; DNA: TGTGCCAGCAGTATTCTGGGGACAGGGACCATGCAGTACTTC
D: TRBD2; V: TRBV9; J: TRBJ2-2; size: .; CDR3: CASTPAGGYRELFF; DNA: TGTGCCAGCACCCCAGCGGGGGGATACCGGGAGCTGTTTTTT
D: TRBD2; V: TRBV7-2; J: TRBJ2-1; size: .; CDR3: CASSYGLGQNEQFF; DNA: TGTGCCAGCAGCTACGGACTAGGTCAGAATGAGCAGTTCTTC
D: TRBD2; V: TRBV5-4; J: TRBJ2-5; size: once; CDR3: CASSRPSGSGETQYF; DNA: TGTGCCAGCAGCCGACCTAGCGGGAGCGGGGAGACCCAGTACTTC
D: .; V: TRBV19; J: TRBJ2-3; size: .; CDR3: CASSIQGWLTDTQYF; DNA: TGTGCCAGTAGTATACAGGGTTGGTTAACAGATACGCAGTATTTT
D: .; V: TRBV3-1/TRBV3-2; J: TRBJ1-4; size: .; CDR3: CASSPEPGQLREKLFF; DNA: TGTGCCAGCAGCCCAGAACCCGGACAACTGAGAGAAAAACTGTTTTTT
D: .; V: TRBV6-5; J: TRBJ2-5; size: .; CDR3: CASSSRETQYF; DNA: TGTGCCAGCAGTTCTCGGGAGACCCAGTACTTC
D: .; V: TRBV7-9; J: TRBJ1-1; size: .; CDR3: CASSSRNTEAFF; DNA: TGTGCCAGCAGCTCCCGGAACACTGAAGCTTTCTTT
D: .; V: TRBV5-5; J: TRBJ1-1; size: .; CDR3: CASSIRPYMLLNTEAFF; DNA: TGTGCCAGCAGCATCCGCCCGTATATGCTACTGAACACTGAAGCTTTCTTT
D: TRBD1; V: TRBV28; J: TRBJ1-4; size: few; CDR3: CASRRGLTGNEKLFF; DNA: TGTGCCAGCAGGCGGGGTTTGACAGGGAATGAAAAACTGTTTTTT
D: TRBD1; V: TRBV10-3; J: TRBJ2-5; size: once; CDR3: CAISGSGQGQETQYF; DNA: TGTGCCATCAGTGGTTCAGGACAGGGGCAAGAGACCCAGTACTTC
D: TRBD2; V: TRBV19; J: TRBJ2-1; size: .; CDR3: CASSLAGNEQFF; DNA: TGTGCCAGTAGTTTAGCGGGGAATGAGCAGTTCTTC
D: .; V: TRBV5-1; J: TRBJ1-3; size: .; CDR3: CASSSGIHSGNTIYF; DNA: TGCGCCAGCAGCTCCGGGATCCACTCTGGAAACACCATATATTTT
D: .; V: TRBV6-4; J: TRBJ1-5; size: few; CDR3: CASSDWHRRLNQPQHF; DNA: TGTGCCAGCAGTGACTGGCACAGGAGACTCAATCAGCCCCAGCATTTT
D: TRBD1; V: TRBV18; J: TRBJ2-7; size: .; CDR3: CASSPGQGVSYEQYF; DNA: TGTGCCAGCTCACCGGGACAGGGGGTCTCCTACGAGCAGTACTTC
D: .; V: TRBV4-1; J: TRBJ2-5; size: .; CDR3: CASSQGTARQETQYF; DNA: TGCGCCAGCAGCCAAGGGACAGCGAGACAAGAGACCCAGTACTTC
D: TRBD1; V: TRBV28; J: TRBJ1-2; size: .; CDR3: CASSPDRRLYGYTF; DNA: TGTGCCAGCAGCCCGGACAGGAGGCTCTATGGCTACACCTTC
D: .; V: TRBV28; J: TRBJ1-2; size: .; CDR3: CASRGPVYGYTF; DNA: TGTGCCAGCAGGGGGCCTGTGTATGGCTACACCTTC
D: TRBD1; V: TRBV5-1; J: TRBJ1-4; size: few; CDR3: CASSLKRDRDEKLFF; DNA: TGCGCCAGCAGCTTAAAGCGGGACAGGGACGAAAAACTGTTTTTT
D: .; V: TRBV12-1; J: TRBJ2-5; size: .; CDR3: CASSFTGNTQETQYF; DNA: TGTGCCAGCAGCTTTACGGGGAACACCCAAGAGACCCAGTACTTC
D: .; V: TRBV27; J: TRBJ2-7; size: once; CDR3: CASSFIPLVGAYEQYF; DNA: TGTGCCAGCAGTTTCATTCCCTTAGTGGGCGCCTACGAGCAGTACTTC
D: .; V: TRBV7-8; J: TRBJ2-1; size: .; CDR3: CASSKRDSYNEQFF; DNA: TGTGCCAGCAGCAAGAGAGACAGTTACAATGAGCAGTTCTTC